A single TCR beta chain is shown here with its context. There is no known antigen for this receptor. No much larger clone is present one base from it, and per-base qualities are unavailable. Library preparation employed the immunoSEQ multiplex PCR assay. DNA from the cultured and isolated CD4+ T cells underwent TCR beta CDR3 sequencing. In the source study's methods: Non-productive TCR sequences were discarded, and reads were trimmed to the CDR3 region, with only CDR3s of 7 or more amino acids retained. Antigen-specific clonotypes were identified with the MANAFEST web app by comparing expansion in peptide wells against reference cultures. To be called positive, a clone needed expansion at FDR<0.05 compared with the reference and with all other wells, an odds ratio greater than 5, and a frequency greater than 0.1% in two replicate wells. A clonotype was called cross-reactive if it was significantly expanded both in SARS-CoV-2 spike wells and in at least one common cold coronavirus spike condition. CDR3 similarity was assessed by Levenshtein distance with the stringdist R package, and unrooted trees were built with ape in R 3.6.1. As stored in TCRdb, this immuneACCESS dataset retains in-frame rearrangements with V and J assigned. A fraction of the clones does not appear; measured against another copy, unresolved V genes explain less than half of the discrepancy, and the remainder lacks a known reason. V and J calls and clone size come straight from that table; D and trimming were deduced from the DNA. This sample comprises about 14,000 clones, about two thirds of them detected only once. Jointly, the top ten make up roughly 9.9% of the sample.

In the ViraFEST assay, PBMC were stimulated with viral peptide pools, and antigen-specific CD4+ T cell clonotypes were then identified by expansion using TCR sequencing. After approximately 11 days of culture, CD4+ T cells were isolated with the EasySep CD4+ T cell isolation kit. Each participant received two doses of an mRNA SARS-CoV-2 vaccine, either BNT162b2 or mRNA-1273. None of the healthy vaccine recipients had a prior SARS-CoV-2 infection, which was confirmed by nucleocapsid antibody tests that came back negative both before and after vaccination. A few million PBMC per well were cultured with about 10 ug/ml peptides in IMDM containing 5% human AB serum, about 9.7 IU/ml IL-2 and gentamicin. Half of the culture medium was replaced with fresh IL-2-containing medium on days 3 and 7. Unless noted otherwise, every peptide stimulation condition was cultured in triplicate wells. Using Ficoll-Paque Plus gradient centrifugation, PBMC were separated from whole blood and then either used fresh or cryopreserved at -140C. The overlapping peptide pools covered the spike proteins of SARS-CoV-2 and of the common cold coronaviruses HCoV-NL63, HCoV-OC43 and HCoV-229E. The QIAamp micro DNA kit was used to extract genomic DNA from the cultured CD4+ T cells.

CDR1 and CDR2 were assigned from the germline V gene as SGHTA and FQGNSA. Reading from cysteine to phenylalanine, the CDR3 counts 15 amino acids. The CDR3 DNA has 45 bases and is translated from base 1. The V end gives up 3 bases and the J end 5 bases, leaving 9 bases in the junction not matched to a gene. The data are from a study of vaccination effects on CD4 cells after COVID-19 (dated by TCRdb to between 2021 and 2024). Study-level background: Post-vaccine samples across the study were collected a median of 72 days after the second dose, with a range of 14 to 241. The full study included some 10 COVID-19 convalescent patients and several SARS-CoV-2-naive healthy vaccine recipients. The Oncomine TCR Beta short-read assay on an Illumina iSeq 100 was used to sequence cultures from other donors in the study. SARS-CoV-2 spike-specific CD4+ TCR repertoires from before and after mRNA vaccination were compared in COVID-19 convalescent patients and in infection-naive vaccine recipients. Broad study findings and their caveats: Only a small number of convalescent patients were included, and no early post-infection timepoints were available, which limited the study. In healthy vaccine recipients, vaccine-induced clones were almost all SARS-CoV-2 mono-reactive, with only 1 of 255 cross-reactive with common cold coronaviruses. Marked clonal contraction was observed in both infection-induced and vaccine-induced clones at late post-vaccination timepoints, consistent with waning T cell responses.

The TCR sequence derives from a human donor who received a COVID-19 vaccine. The specimen was CD4+ T cells from PBMCs cultured with SARS-CoV-2 spike peptides, collected after COVID-19 vaccination. Reading the label with the study, this specimen's cell subset or site is: SARS-CoV-2 spike overlapping peptide pool stimulation. Recombination joined TRBV7-2 with TRBJ1-1, with 7 junctional bases fitting TRBD1. This receptor carries the CDR3 CASSFRTGSWTEAFF. The DNA reads as follows: TGTGCCAGCAGCTTCAGGACAGGAAGTTGGACTGAAGCTTTCTTT.